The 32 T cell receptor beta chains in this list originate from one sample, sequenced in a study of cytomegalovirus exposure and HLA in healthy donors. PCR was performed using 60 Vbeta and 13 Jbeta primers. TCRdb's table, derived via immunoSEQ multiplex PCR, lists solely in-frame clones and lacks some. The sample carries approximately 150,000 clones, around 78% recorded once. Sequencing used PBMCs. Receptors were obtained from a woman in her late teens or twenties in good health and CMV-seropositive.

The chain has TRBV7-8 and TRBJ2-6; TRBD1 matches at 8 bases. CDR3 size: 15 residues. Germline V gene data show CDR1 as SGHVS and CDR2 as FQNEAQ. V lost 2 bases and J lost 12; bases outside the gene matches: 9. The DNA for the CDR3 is TGTGCCAGCAGCTTAATGAGGACAGGGAGTAGCGTCCTGACTTTC. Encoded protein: CASSLMRTGSSVLTF.

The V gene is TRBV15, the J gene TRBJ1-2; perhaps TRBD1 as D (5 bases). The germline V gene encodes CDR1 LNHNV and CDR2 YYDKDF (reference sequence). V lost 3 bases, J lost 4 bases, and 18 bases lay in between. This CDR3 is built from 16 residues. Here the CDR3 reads CATSRVRGLGSYGYTF. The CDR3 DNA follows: TGTGCCACCAGCAGGGTTAGGGGTTTGGGGTCCTATGGCTACACCTTC. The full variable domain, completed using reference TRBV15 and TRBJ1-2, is DAMVIQNPRYQVTQFGKPVTLSCSQTLNHNVMYWYQQKSSQAPKLLFHYYDKDFNNEADTPDNFQSRRPNTSFCFLDIRSPGLGDTAMYLCATSRVRGLGSYGYTFGSGTRLTVV.

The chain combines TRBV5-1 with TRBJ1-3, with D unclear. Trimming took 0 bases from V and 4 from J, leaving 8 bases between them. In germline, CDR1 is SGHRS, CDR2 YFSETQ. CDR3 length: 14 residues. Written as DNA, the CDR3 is TGCGCCAGCAGCTTGGCCTCCTACGGAAACACCATATATTTT. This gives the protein CASSLASYGNTIYF.

The CDR3 DNA sequence: TGTGCCAGCAGCCCAGGGGTGAATGAAAAACTGTTTTTT. It is translated as CASSPGVNEKLFF. V usage is TRBV11-2 and J usage is TRBJ1-4, with D perhaps matching TRBD1 (6 bases). Germline lookup yields CDR1 SGHAT and CDR2 FQNNGV. The V end was cut by 5 bases, the J end by 5 bases, with 9 bases between. This CDR3 is 13 amino acids long.

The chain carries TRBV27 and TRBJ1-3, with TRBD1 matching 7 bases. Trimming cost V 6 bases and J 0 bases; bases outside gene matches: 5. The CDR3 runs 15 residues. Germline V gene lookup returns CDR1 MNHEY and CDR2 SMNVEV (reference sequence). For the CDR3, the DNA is TGTGCCAGCAGCGGCAGGGGGAGCTCTGGAAACACCATATATTTT. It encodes CASSGRGSSGNTIYF.

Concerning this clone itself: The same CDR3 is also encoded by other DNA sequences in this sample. Here the CDR3 reads CASSLGGGGTDTQYF. The CDR3 nucleotides are TGTGCCAGCAGCTTAGGCGGGGGGGGCACAGATACGCAGTATTTT. The rearrangement uses TRBV7-2 and TRBJ2-3, with 9 bases aligning to TRBD2. In germline, CDR1 is SGHTA, CDR2 FQGNSA. CDR3 length: 15 amino acids. Trimming removed 1 base from V and 1 base from J; junction bases left unmatched: 0.

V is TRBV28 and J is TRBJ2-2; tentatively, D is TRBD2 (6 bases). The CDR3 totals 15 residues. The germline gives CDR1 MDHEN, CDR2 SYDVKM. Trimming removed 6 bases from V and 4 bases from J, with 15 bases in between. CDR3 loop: CASRLGTFSTGELFF. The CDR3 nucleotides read TGTGCCAGCAGACTCGGGACTTTCAGCACCGGGGAGCTGTTTTTT.

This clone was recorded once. The CDR3 sequence: CATRARLGPNEQFF. In nucleotides, the CDR3 is TGTGCCACTAGGGCGAGACTAGGGCCCAATGAGCAGTTCTTC. The rearrangement joins TRBV15 to TRBJ2-1, with D possibly matching TRBD2 (6 bases). CDR3 size: 14 residues. CDR1 and CDR2 from the germline V gene are LNHNV and YYDKDF (reference sequence). V shed 9 bases and J shed 6 bases, with 18 bases lying between them. The full variable domain, completed using reference TRBV15 and TRBJ2-1, is DAMVIQNPRYQVTQFGKPVTLSCSQTLNHNVMYWYQQKSSQAPKLLFHYYDKDFNNEADTPDNFQSRRPNTSFCFLDIRSPGLGDTAMYLCATRARLGPNEQFFGPGTRLTVL.

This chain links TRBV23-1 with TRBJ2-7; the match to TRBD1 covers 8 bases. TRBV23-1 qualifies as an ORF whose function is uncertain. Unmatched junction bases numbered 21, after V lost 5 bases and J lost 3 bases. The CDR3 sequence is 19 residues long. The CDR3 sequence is CASSLHRGWIRDSLYEQYF. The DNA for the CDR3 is TGCGCCAGCAGTTTACACAGGGGGTGGATTCGGGATTCCCTCTACGAGCAGTACTTC.

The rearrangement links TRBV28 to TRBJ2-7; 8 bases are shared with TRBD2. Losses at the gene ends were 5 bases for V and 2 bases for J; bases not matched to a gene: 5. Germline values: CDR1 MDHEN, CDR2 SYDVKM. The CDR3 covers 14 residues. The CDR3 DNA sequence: TGTGCCAGCAGTCAAGCGGGGGCGACCTACGAGCAGTACTTC. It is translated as CASSQAGATYEQYF.

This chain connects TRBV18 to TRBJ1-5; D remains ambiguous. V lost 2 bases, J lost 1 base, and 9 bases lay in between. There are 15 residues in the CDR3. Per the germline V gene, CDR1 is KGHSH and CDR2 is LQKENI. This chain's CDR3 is CASSPTTTSNQPQHF. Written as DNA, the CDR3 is TGTGCCAGCTCACCAACTACAACGAGCAATCAGCCCCAGCATTTT.

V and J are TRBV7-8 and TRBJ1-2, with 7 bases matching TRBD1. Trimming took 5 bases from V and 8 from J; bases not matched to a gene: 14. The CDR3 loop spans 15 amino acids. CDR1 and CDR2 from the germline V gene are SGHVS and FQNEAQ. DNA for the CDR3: TGTGCCAGCAGCCCTGGACAGGTCTTTACGGGGGGCTACACCTTC. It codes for CASSPGQVFTGGYTF.

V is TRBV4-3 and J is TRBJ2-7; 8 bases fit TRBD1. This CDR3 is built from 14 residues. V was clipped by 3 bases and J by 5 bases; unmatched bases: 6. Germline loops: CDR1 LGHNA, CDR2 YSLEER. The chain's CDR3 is CASSQGRGPHEQYF. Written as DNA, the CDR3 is TGCGCCAGCAGCCAGGGCAGGGGGCCCCACGAGCAGTACTTC.

CDR3 sequence (DNA): TGTGCCAGCAGTTACTCAGGGGATAGCAATCAGCCCCAGCATTTT. Protein product: CASSYSGDSNQPQHF. The chain uses TRBV6-6 and TRBJ1-5, with a possible D match to TRBD1 (5 bases). The CDR3 sequence is 15 residues long. CDR1 and CDR2 (germline): MNHNY, SVGAGI (reference sequence). V was pared by 0 bases and J by 0 bases, with 6 bases between.

The CDR3 reads CASSHQGPVPRGYTF. The CDR3 region has the DNA TGCGCCAGCAGCCATCAGGGGCCGGTCCCCCGCGGCTACACCTTC. This chain uses TRBV4-3 with TRBJ1-2; possible D gene TRBD1, 6 bases. Per the germline V gene, CDR1 is LGHNA and CDR2 is YSLEER. There are 15 residues in the CDR3. V dropped 3 bases and J dropped 8 bases, with 19 bases sitting between them.

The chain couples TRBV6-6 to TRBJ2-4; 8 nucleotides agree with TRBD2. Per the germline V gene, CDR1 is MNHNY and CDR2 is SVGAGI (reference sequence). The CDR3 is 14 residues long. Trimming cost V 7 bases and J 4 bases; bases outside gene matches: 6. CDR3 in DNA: TGTGCCAGCACAGCCGGGACTAGTAAAAACATTCAGTACTTC. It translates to CASTAGTSKNIQYF.

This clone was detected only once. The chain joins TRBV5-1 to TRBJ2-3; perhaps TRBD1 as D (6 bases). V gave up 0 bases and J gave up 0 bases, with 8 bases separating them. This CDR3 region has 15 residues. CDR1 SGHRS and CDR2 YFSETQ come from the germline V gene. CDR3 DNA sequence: TGCGCCAGCAGCTTGGACGGGACAAGCACAGATACGCAGTATTTT. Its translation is CASSLDGTSTDTQYF.

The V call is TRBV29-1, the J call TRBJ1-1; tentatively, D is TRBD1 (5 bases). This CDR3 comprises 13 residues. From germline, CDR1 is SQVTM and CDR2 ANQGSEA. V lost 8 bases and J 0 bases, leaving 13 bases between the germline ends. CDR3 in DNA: TGCAGCTTCAGGGAGGGGATGAACACTGAAGCTTTCTTT. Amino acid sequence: CSFREGMNTEAFF. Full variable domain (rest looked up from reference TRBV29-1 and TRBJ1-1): SAVISQKPSRDICQRGTSLTIQCQVDSQVTMMFWYRQQPGQSLTLIATANQGSEATYESGFVIDKFPISRPNLTFSTLTVSNMSPEDSSIYLCSFREGMNTEAFFGQGTRLTVV.

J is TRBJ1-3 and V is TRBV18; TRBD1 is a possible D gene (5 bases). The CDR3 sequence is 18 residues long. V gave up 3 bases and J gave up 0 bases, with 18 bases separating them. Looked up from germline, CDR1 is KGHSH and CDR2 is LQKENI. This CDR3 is CASSPGIGAVDSGNTIYF. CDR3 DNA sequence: TGTGCCAGCTCACCTGGGATAGGGGCCGTAGACTCTGGAAACACCATATATTTT.

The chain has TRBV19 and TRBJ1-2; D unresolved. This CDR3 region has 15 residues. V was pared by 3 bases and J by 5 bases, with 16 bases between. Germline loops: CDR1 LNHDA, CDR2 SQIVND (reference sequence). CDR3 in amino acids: CASSIGQATVYGYTF. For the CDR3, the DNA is TGTGCCAGTAGTATTGGGCAGGCAACGGTATATGGCTACACCTTC.

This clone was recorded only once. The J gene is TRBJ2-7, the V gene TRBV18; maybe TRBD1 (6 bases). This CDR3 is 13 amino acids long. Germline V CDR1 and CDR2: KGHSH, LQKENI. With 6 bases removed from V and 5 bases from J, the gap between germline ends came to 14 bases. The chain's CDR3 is CASSAQGFDEQYF. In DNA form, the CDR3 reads TGTGCCAGCTCTGCACAGGGTTTCGACGAGCAGTACTTC.

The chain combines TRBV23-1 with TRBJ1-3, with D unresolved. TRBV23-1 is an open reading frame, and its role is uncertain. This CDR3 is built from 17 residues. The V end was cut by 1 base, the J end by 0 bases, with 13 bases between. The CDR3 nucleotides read TGCGCCAGCAGTCAATATCACAGAAAGACCTCTGGAAACACCATATATTTT. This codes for CASSQYHRKTSGNTIYF.

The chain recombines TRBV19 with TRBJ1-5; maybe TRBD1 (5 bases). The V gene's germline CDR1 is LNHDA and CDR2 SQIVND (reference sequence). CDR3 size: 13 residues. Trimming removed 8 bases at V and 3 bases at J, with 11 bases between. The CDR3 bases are TGTGCCAGTTGTGACAGTCCCAATCAGCCCCAGCATTTT. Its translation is CASCDSPNQPQHF.

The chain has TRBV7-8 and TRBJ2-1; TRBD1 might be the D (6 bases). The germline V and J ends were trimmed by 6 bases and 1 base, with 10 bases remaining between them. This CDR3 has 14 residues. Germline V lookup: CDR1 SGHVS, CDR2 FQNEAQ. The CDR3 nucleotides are TGTGCCAGCAGTCACCAGGGGTCCTACAATGAGCAGTTCTTC. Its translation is CASSHQGSYNEQFF.

In DNA form, the CDR3 reads TGTGCCAGCAGGCGCTCAATGTTGGGGGGGTTACAGCCCCAGCATTTT. Protein sequence: CASRRSMLGGLQPQHF. The V and J genes are TRBV2 and TRBJ1-5; a weak D match, TRBD1 (5 bases). Germline assignment: CDR1 SNHLY and CDR2 FYNNEI. The CDR3 is 16 residues long. Trimming removed 6 bases from V and 7 bases from J, with 22 bases in between.

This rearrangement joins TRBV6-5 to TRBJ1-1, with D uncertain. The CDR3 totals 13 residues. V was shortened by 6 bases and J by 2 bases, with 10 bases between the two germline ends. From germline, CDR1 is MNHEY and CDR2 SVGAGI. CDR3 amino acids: CASSLGINTEAFF. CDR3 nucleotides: TGTGCCAGCAGCCTTGGCATTAACACTGAAGCTTTCTTT.

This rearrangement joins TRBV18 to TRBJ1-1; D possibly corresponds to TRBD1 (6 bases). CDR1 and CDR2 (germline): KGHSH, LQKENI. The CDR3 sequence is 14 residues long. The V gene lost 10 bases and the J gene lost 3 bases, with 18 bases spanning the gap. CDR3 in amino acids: CANDRGGADTEAFF. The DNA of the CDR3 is TGTGCCAACGACCGGGGGGGGGCTGACACTGAAGCTTTCTTT.

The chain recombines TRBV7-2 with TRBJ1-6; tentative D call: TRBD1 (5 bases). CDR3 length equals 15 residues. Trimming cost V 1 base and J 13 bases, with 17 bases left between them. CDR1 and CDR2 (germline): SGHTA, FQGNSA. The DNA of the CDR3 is TGTGCCAGCAGCTTAGAAGGCAGCCGGGGGTGGCCCCTCCACTTT. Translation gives CASSLEGSRGWPLHF.

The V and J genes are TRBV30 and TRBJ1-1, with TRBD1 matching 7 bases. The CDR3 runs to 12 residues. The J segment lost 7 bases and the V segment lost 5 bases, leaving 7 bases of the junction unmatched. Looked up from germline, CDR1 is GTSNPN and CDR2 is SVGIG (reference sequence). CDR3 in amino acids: CAWQDRKLEAFF. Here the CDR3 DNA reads TGTGCCTGGCAGGACAGGAAACTTGAAGCTTTCTTT.

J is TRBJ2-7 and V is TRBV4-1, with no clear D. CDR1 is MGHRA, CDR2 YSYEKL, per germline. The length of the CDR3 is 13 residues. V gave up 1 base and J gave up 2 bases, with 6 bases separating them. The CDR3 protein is CASSQGQTYEQYF. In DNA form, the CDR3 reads TGCGCCAGCAGCCAAGGTCAGACCTACGAGCAGTACTTC.

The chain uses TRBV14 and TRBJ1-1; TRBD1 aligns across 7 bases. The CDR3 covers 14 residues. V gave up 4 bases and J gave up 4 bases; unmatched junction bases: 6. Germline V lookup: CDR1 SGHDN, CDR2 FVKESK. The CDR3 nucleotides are TGTGCCAGCAGCCGAGCATCAGGGGGCACTGAAGCTTTCTTT. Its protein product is CASSRASGGTEAFF.

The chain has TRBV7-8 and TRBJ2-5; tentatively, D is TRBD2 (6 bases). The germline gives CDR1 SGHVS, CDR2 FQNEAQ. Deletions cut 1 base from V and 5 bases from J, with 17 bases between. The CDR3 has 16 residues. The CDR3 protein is CASSLEAGSRPETQYF. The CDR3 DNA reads TGTGCCAGCAGCTTAGAAGCGGGCAGTCGCCCGGAGACCCAGTACTTC.